Each of the 2 T cell receptor beta chains below was sequenced from the same sample in a study of T cell repertoires in cytomegalovirus infection. One entry per CDR3 protein, called by TCRdb with MiXCR from the reads. The table includes about 740,000 distinct CDR3 sequences, under 40% detected once. The sequenced sample was PBMCs. These receptors were obtained from a human donor in good health (CMV status not recorded). Some clones in this sample may be carry-over from other donors' samples.

This clonotype appeared a single time. This chain joins TRBV10-3 and TRBJ1-6, with D possibly TRBD1 on 6 matching bases. The length of the CDR3 is 14 residues. The V end was cut by 8 bases, the J end by 5 bases, with 13 bases between. Germline loops: CDR1 ENHRY, CDR2 SYGVKD. The CDR3 region has the DNA TGTGCCATCGCTCCGGGACACGATAATTCACCCCTCCACTTT. Its protein is CAIAPGHDNSPLHF.

This clonotype was seen a handful of times. The junction and the germline gene differ at one end; a read error may be behind it. The V call is TRBV6-6, the J call TRBJ2-3; 8 nucleotides align to TRBD2. This CDR3 comprises 15 residues. From germline, CDR1 is MNHNY and CDR2 SVGAGI (reference sequence). CDR3 bases: TGTGCCAGCCGTTACGGGGGGGCAGTAACAGATACGCAGTATTTT. Protein product: CASRYGGAVTDTQYF.